This TCR beta chain was profiled in a study of regulatory T cells in long-lasting Graves disease. Overall study context: Freshly diagnosed Graves' patients had used antithyroid drugs for under 3 months.

As for time point: newly diagnosed GD, antithyroid drugs for less than 3 months. Extracted PBMC RNA gave rise to the TCR library. Assembly of TCR beta libraries relied on iRepertoire HTBI primers together with Arm-PCR of CDR3 regions. TCRdb re-analysed the multiplex PCR reads in MiXCR, keeping a single row per CDR3 protein. Of over 450,000 distinct CDR3 sequences in the sample, around 11% were seen once. Study-wide findings and caveats: Persistent Graves' patients showed reduced TCR diversity versus newly diagnosed patients. Persistent disease was characterized by preferential usage of TRBV28, TRBJ1-2 and TRBJ2-5.

This clonotype was counted ten times or more. Its antigen is still unknown. Germline CDR1 and CDR2: MNHEY and SMNVEV (reference sequence). This CDR3 contains 14 residues. V lost 7 bases and J lost 3, with 15 bases in between. The same data also contributed to another study, on T cells in Graves' hyperthyroidism and ophthalmopathy. That work states: The HTBI primer set drove a first-round RT-PCR of the TCR CDR3.

Sequenced here: peripheral blood mononuclear cells (PBMCs), sampled at new diagnosis, from a patient treated with antithyroid drugs. This TCR was recovered from a woman under 40 with Graves disease. The J gene is TRBJ1-2, the V gene TRBV27, with D tentatively TRBD1 (6 bases). In DNA form, the CDR3 reads TGTGCCAGCACTTCGAAGGGGGGCCACTATGGCTACACCTTC. This codes for CASTSKGGHYGYTF.